The present entry profiles one TCR beta chain with its context. These data are taken from a study of CD8+ T cells in alopecia areata. RNA extraction and reverse transcription yielded cDNA as sequencing template. Sequencing used immunoSEQ multiplex PCR; TCRdb keeps in-frame clones, though not all of them. Here the sample spans 200,000 to 250,000 clones, around three fifths being singletons. From germline, CDR1 is MGHRA and CDR2 YSYEKL. With 1 base removed from V and 9 bases from J, the gap between germline ends came to 16 bases. The CDR3 length is 15 residues. The V gene is TRBV4-1, the J gene TRBJ1-5; the D is unclear. What was sequenced was CD8+ T cells sorted from blood. The receptor was derived from a human donor in good health. The CDR3 here is CASSQAQDRVTPQHF. CDR3 DNA: TGCGCCAGCAGCCAAGCCCAGGACCGCGTTACGCCCCAGCATTTT.